These T cell receptor beta chains were read from a single sample in a study of STAT5B mutations in CD4+ large granular lymphocyte leukemia. The assay was immunoSEQ multiplex PCR, and TCRdb's table has in-frame clones only and misses some. The table lists fewer than 25,000 clones, about four fifths of them singletons. What was sequenced was CD4+ T cells from blood buffy coats. The receptors were sampled from a human donor in good health. CDR3s include the opening cysteine and the closing phenylalanine or tryptophan. Each record gives: V gene, CDR3 protein.

TRBV30	CAWSVLQTSNQPQHF
TRBV7-8	CASSKELTGELFF
TRBV4-1	CASSQAMNAQTAYGYTF
TRBV7-2	CASSPTGPLGNTIYF
TRBV15	CATSRNYNSPLHF
TRBV28	CASSLDAPGQAFF
TRBV7-2	CASSRVRRDRVLGANVLTF
TRBV4-2	CASSPAGEGTDTQYF
TRBV28	CASRLDRAPGNQPQHF
TRBV18	CASSPRQGYNQPQHF
TRBV4-3	CASSQDPTGEDGYTF
TRBV28	CASSLIAGVTYTGELFF
TRBV7-2	CASSFFTDTQYF
TRBV28	CASSSQQPNQETQYF